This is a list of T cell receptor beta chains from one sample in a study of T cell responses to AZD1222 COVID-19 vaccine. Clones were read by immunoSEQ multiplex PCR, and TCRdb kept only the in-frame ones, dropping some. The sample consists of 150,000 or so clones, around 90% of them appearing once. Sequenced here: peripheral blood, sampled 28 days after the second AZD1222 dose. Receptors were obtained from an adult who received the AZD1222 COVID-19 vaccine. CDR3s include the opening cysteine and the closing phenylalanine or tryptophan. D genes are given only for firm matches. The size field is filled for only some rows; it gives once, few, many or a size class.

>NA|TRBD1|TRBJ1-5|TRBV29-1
TGCAGCGTGGCACAGGGGGCCGGTCAGCCCCAGCATTTT
CSVAQGAGQPQHF
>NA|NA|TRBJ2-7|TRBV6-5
TGTGCCAGCAACCAGATAGCCAGCCGGGACTACGAGCAGTACTTC
CASNQIASRDYEQYF
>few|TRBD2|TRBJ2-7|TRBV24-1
TGTGCCACCAGTGACCTCAGACTAGCGGGATTCTACGAGCAGTACTTC
CATSDLRLAGFYEQYF
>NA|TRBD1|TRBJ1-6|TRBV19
TGTGCCAGTAGGACAACGGGACAGGCAAACTATTCACCCCTCCACTTT
CASRTTGQANYSPLHF
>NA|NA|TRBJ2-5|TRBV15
TGTGCCACCAGCAGAGATAGGTGGGAGACCCAGTACTTC
CATSRDRWETQYF
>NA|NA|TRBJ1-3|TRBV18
TGTGCCAGCTCACCGATGACAGGATCCTCTGGAAACACCATATATTTT
CASSPMTGSSGNTIYF
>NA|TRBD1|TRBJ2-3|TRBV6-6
TGTGCCAGCAGTTACTCAGGACAGGGGAGCACAGATACGCAGTATTTT
CASSYSGQGSTDTQYF
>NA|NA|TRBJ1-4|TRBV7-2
TGTGCCAGCAGCTTAGCGGGGGGGCTCACTAATGAAAAACTGTTTTTT
CASSLAGGLTNEKLFF
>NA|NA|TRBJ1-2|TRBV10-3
TGTGCCATCAGTGAGTCCCAGGACCTGAATGGCTACACCTTC
CAISESQDLNGYTF
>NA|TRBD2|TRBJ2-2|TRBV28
TGTGCCAGCAGTTTATTGCTCGTGACTAGCGGGGGTTCGGACACCGGGGAGCTGTTTTTT
CASSLLLVTSGGSDTGELFF
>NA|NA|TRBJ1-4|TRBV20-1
TGCAGTGCTAGTCACAGCCCATTGAAAAAACTGTTTTTT
CSASHSPLKKLFF
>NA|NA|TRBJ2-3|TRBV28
TGTGCCAGCAGTTTCACTCCCCACTGG
CASSFTPHW
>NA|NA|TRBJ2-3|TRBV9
TGTGCCAGCAGCGTAGGCGGCAGGGATGTGGATACGCAGTATTTT
CASSVGGRDVDTQYF
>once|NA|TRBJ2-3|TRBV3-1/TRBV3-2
TGTGCCAGCAGCCCAAGAGGGACAGATACGCAGTATTTT
CASSPRGTDTQYF
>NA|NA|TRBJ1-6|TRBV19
TGTGCCAGTAGTATGAATCCGGACAGCATAGCTTCACCCCTCCACTTT
CASSMNPDSIASPLHF
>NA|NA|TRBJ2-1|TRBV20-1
TGCAGTGCCAAAGCGACTCTTGAGCAGTTCTTC
CSAKATLEQFF
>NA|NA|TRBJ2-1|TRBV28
TGTGCCAGCAGTTTATCCGCAAGTGGGAGGTATGAGCAGTTCTTC
CASSLSASGRYEQFF
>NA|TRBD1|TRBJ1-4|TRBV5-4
TGTGCCAGCAGCTTGGGACAGGGGATTCCAACTAATGAAAAACTGTTTTTT
CASSLGQGIPTNEKLFF
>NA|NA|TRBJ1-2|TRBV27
TGTGCCAGCAACACAGGACAGCCTAACTATGGCTACACCTTC
CASNTGQPNYGYTF
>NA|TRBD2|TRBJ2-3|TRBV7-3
TGTGCCAGCAGCTTAGCGGGAGGGCCAACAGATACGCAGTATTTT
CASSLAGGPTDTQYF
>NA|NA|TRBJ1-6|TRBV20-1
TGCAGTCAACCGGCGGGATCACCCCTCCACTTT
CSQPAGSPLHF
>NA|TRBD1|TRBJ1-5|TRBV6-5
TGTGCCAGCAGTTCACAGGGGAGGGAACCCCAGCATTTT
CASSSQGREPQHF
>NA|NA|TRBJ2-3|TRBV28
TGTGCCAGCAGCGCAGGGGTGGATACGCAGTATTTT
CASSAGVDTQYF
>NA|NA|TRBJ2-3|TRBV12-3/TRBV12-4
TGTGCCAGCAGCACACTAGTAGATACGCAGTATTTT
CASSTLVDTQYF
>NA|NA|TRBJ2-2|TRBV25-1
TGTGCCAGCAGTGAATATGAAGGGGACATCAACACCGGGGAGCTGTTTTTT
CASSEYEGDINTGELFF
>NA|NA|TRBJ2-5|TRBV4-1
TGCGCCAGCAGCCAAGATAAGGGTAGGGAGACCCAGTACTTC
CASSQDKGRETQYF
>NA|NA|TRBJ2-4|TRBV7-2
TGTGCCAGCAGCTTCGGAAAACGGGAAAACATTCAGTACTTC
CASSFGKRENIQYF
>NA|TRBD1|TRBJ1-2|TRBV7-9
TGTGCCAGCAGCCCCGGCAGGGGGCTTTCTGGCTACACCTTC
CASSPGRGLSGYTF
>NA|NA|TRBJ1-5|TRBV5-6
TGTGCCAGCAGCTTGGGGGGGGCGCGTCGCAATCAGCCCCAGCATTTT
CASSLGGARRNQPQHF
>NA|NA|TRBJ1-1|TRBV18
TGTGCCAGCTCACTGGGGCAGTTGAACACTGAAGCTTTCTTT
CASSLGQLNTEAFF
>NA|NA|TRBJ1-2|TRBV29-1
TGCAGCGTTGTAACAGACTTCTATGGCTACACCTTC
CSVVTDFYGYTF
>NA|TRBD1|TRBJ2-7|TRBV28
TGTGCCAGCAGGGGGACAGGGGCCTACGAGCAGTACTTC
CASRGTGAYEQYF
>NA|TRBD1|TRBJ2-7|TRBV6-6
TGTGCCAGCAGTTACTCGAGAGGGACAGGGACCGACGAGCAGTACTTC
CASSYSRGTGTDEQYF
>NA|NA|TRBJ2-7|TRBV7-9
TGTGCCAGCAGCTTAGAATATACAGTCTACGAGCAGTACTTC
CASSLEYTVYEQYF
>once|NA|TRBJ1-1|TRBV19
TGTGCCAGTAGTATAGACCACCCGCAGCGGCGGATGAACACTGAAGCTTTCTTT
CASSIDHPQRRMNTEAFF
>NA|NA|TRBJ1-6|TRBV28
TGTGCCAGCAGTTTCTTCAGGGCGAATTCACCCCTCCACTTT
CASSFFRANSPLHF
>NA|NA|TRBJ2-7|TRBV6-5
TGTGCCAGCAGTTACGACGGGGGAGCCCTCCTCTACGAGCAGTACTTC
CASSYDGGALLYEQYF
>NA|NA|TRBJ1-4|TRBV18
TGTGCCAGCTCACCGTATTCCCAGGGCTCGAACGAAAAACTGTTTTTT
CASSPYSQGSNEKLFF
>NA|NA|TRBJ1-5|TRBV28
TGTGCCAGCAGTCCCCGGACGTTCAGGGGAAGTCAGCCCCAGCATTTT
CASSPRTFRGSQPQHF
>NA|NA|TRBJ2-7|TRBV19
TGTGCCAGTAGTATGCAGGGGACGATCACCTACGAGCAGTACTTC
CASSMQGTITYEQYF
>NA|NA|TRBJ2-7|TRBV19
TGTGCCAGTAGTATTAGATACGAGCAGTACTTC
CASSIRYEQYF
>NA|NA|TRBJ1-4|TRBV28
TGTGCCAGCCGACCCTCAACAGGGTTTAATGAAAAACTGTTTTTT
CASRPSTGFNEKLFF
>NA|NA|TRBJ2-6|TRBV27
TGTGCCAGCAGTTTCACAGGGTCCGGAGGGGCCAACGTCCTGACTTTC
CASSFTGSGGANVLTF
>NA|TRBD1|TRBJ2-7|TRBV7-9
TGTGCCAGCAGCTTAACCGGGACAGGCGCCTACGAGCAGTACTTC
CASSLTGTGAYEQYF
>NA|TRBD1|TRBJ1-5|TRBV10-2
TGCGCCAGCTCCGGGACAGGGGGCTTTCAGCCCCAGCATTTT
CASSGTGGFQPQHF
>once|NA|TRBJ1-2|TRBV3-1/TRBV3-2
TGTGCCAGCAGCCAAGCCCGTTCTAACTATGGCTACACCTTC
CASSQARSNYGYTF
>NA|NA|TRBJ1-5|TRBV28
TGTGCCAGCAGCCGAGGGGGGAATAATCAGCCCCAGCATTTT
CASSRGGNNQPQHF
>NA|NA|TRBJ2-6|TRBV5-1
TGCGCCAGCAGACTTAATAGGGGAAGAGGGGCCAACGTCCTGACTTTC
CASRLNRGRGANVLTF
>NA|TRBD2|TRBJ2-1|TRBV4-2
TGTGCCAGCAGCCAAGAACTAGCGGGAAATAATGAGCAGTTCTTC
CASSQELAGNNEQFF
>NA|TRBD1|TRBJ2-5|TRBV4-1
TGCGCCAGCAGCCAAGAGGGACAGGGATTGTGGGGGGAGACCCAGTACTTC
CASSQEGQGLWGETQYF
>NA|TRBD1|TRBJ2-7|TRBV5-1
TGCGCCAGCAGCCAGGGGACAGGGGCGCTTACCTACGAGCAGTACTTC
CASSQGTGALTYEQYF
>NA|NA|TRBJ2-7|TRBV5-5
TGTGCCAGCAGCTTGAGGTCGATCTGGCAGGGCGAGACCTACGAGCAGTACTTC
CASSLRSIWQGETYEQYF
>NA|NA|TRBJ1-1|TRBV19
TGTGCCAGTAGTATAATGGCGGCCCGGGGATACACTGAAGCTTTCTTT
CASSIMAARGYTEAFF